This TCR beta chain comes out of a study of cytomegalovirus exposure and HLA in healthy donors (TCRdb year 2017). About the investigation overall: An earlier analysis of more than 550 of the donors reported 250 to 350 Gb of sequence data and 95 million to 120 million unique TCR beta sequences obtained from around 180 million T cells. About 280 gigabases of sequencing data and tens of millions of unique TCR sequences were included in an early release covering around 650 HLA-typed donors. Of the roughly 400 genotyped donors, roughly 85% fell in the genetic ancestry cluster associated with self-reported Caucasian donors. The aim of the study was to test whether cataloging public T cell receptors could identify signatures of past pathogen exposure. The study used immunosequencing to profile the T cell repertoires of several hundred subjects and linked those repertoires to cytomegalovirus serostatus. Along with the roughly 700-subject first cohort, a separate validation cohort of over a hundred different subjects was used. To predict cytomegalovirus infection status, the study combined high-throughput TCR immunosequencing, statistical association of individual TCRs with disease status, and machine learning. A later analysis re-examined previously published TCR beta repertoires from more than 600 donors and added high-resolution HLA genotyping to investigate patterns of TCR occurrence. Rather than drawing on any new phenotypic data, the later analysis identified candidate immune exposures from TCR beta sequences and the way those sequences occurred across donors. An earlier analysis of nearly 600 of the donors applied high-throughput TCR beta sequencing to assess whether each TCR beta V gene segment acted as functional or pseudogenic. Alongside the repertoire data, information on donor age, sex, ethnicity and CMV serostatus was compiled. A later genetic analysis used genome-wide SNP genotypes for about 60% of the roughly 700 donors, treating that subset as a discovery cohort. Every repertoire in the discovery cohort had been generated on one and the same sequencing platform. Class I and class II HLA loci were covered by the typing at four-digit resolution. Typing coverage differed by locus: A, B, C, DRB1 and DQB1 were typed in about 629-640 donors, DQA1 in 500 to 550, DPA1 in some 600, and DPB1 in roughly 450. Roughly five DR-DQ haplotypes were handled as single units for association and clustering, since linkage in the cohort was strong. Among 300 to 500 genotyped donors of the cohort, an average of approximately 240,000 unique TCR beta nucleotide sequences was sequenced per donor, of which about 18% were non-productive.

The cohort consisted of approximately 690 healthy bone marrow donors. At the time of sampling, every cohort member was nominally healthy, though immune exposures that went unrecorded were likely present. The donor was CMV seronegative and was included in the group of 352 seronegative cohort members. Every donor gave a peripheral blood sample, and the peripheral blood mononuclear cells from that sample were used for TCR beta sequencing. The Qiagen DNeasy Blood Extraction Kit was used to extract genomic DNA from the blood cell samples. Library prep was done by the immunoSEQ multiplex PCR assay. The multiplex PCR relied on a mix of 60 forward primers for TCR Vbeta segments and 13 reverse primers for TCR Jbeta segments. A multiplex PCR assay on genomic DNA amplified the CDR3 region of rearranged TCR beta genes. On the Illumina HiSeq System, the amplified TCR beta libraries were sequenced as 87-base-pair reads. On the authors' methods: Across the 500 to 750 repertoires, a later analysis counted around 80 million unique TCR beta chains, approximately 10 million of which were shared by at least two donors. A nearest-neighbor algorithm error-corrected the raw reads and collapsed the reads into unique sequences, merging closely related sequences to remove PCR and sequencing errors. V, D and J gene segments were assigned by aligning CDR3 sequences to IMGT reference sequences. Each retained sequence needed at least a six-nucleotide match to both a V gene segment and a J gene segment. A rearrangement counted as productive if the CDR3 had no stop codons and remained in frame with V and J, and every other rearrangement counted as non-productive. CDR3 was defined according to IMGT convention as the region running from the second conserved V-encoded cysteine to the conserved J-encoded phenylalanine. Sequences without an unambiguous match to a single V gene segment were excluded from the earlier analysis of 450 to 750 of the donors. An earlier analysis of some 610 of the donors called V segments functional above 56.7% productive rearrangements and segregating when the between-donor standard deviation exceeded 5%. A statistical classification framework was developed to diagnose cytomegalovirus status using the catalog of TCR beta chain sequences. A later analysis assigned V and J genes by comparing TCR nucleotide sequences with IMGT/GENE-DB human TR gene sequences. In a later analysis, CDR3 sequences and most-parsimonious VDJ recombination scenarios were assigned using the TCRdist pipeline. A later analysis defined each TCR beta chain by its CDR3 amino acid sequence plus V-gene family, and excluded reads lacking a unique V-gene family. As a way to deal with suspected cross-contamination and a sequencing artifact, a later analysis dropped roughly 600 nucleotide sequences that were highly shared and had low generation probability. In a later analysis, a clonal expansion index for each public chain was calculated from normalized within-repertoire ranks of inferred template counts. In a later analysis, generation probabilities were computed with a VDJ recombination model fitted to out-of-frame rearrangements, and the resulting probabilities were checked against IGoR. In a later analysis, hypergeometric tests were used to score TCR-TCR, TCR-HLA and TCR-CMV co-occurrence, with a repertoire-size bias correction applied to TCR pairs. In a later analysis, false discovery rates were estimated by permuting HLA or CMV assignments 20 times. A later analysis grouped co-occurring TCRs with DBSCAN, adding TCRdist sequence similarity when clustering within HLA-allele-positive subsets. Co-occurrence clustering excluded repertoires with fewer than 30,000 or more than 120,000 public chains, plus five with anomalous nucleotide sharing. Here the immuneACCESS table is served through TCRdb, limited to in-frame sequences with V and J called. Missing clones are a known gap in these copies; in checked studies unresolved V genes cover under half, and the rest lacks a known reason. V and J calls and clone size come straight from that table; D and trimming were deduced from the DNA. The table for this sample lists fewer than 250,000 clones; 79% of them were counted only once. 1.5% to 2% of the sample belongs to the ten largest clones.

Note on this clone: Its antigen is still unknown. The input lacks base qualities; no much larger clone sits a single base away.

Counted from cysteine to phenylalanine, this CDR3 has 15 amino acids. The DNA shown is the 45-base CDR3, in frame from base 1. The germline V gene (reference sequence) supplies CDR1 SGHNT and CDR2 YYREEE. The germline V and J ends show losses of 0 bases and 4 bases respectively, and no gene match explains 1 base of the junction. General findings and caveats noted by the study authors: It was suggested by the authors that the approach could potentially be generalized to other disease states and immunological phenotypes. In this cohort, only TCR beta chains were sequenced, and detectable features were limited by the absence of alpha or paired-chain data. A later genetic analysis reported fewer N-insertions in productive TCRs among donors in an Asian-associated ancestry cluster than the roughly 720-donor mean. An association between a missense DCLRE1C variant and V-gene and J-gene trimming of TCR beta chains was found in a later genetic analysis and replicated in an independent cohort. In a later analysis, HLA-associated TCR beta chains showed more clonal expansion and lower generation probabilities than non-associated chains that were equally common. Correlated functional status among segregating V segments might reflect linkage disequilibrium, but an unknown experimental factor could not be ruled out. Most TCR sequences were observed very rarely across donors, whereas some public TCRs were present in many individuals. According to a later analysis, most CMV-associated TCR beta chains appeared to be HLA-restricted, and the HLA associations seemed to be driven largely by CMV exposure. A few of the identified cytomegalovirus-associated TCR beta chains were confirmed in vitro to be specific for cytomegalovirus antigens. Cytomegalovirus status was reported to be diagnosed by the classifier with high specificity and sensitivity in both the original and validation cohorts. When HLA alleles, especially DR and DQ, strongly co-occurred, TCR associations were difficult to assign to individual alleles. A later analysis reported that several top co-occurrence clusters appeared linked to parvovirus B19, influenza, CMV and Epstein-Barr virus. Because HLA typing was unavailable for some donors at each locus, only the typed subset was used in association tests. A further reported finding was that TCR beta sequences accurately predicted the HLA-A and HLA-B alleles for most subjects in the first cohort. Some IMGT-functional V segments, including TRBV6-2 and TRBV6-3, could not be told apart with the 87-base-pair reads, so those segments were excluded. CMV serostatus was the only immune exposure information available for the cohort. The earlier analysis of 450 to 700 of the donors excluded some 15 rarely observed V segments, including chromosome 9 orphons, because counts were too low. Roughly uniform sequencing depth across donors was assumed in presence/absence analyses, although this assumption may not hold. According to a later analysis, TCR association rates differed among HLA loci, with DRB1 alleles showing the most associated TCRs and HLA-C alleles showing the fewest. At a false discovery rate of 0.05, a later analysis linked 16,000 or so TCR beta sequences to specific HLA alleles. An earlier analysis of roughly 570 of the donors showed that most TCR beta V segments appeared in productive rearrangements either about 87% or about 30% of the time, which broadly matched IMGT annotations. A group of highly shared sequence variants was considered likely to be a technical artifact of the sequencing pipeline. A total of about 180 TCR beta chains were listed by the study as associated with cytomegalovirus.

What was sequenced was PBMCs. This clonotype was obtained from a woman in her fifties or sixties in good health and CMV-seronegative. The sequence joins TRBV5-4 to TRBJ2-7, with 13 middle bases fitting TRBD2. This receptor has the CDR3 CASSLGTSGSYEQYF. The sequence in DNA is TGTGCCAGCAGCTTGGGGACTAGCGGGAGTTACGAGCAGTACTTC. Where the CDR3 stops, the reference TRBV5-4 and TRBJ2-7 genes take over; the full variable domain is ETGVTQSPTHLIKTRGQQVTLRCSSQSGHNTVSWYQQALGQGPQFIFQYYREEENGRGNFPPRFSGLQFPNYSSELNVNALELDDSALYLCASSLGTSGSYEQYFGPGTRLTVT.